Following are 32 T cell receptor beta chains from one sample sequenced in a study of cytomegalovirus exposure and HLA in healthy donors. Researchers ran the PCR with 60 Vbeta and 13 Jbeta primers. Sequencing used immunoSEQ multiplex PCR; TCRdb keeps in-frame clones, though not all of them. This table has 55,000 to 80,000 clones, about three quarters appearing once. Sample: PBMCs. The receptors shown here come from a man between 40 and 49 years old in good health and CMV-seronegative.

The rearrangement links TRBV5-6 to TRBJ1-6, with D tentatively TRBD1 (6 bases). Germline CDR1 is SGHDT and CDR2 is YYEEEE. The CDR3 runs 16 residues. Trimming removed 4 bases from V and 3 bases from J, with 14 bases in between. As DNA, the CDR3 is TGTGCCAGCAGCCCCTCGACAGGTAGCTATAATTCACCCCTCCACTTT. Translating it yields CASSPSTGSYNSPLHF.

The chain has TRBV5-6 and TRBJ2-5; D perhaps matches TRBD2 (5 bases). The CDR3 runs to 14 residues. Per germline, CDR1 SGHDT and CDR2 YYEEEE. V was cut by 4 bases and J by 0 bases, with 10 bases left in between. This CDR3 reads CASSLEGNQETQYF. The CDR3 nucleotides read TGTGCCAGCAGCCTTGAGGGAAACCAAGAGACCCAGTACTTC.

As concerns this clone: Other DNA variants within this sample encode the same CDR3. This sequence joins TRBV5-1 and TRBJ2-3; the match to TRBD2 covers 8 bases. The CDR3 consists of 15 residues. V lost 2 bases to trimming and J lost 2 bases; unmatched junction nucleotides: 4. From germline, CDR1 is SGHRS and CDR2 YFSETQ. The CDR3 bases are TGCGCCAGCAGCTTAGAAGCGGGAGTCACAGATACGCAGTATTTT. It translates to CASSLEAGVTDTQYF.

This chain uses TRBV5-8 with TRBJ1-2, with D possibly being TRBD1 (5 bases). V shed 2 bases and J shed 3 bases, with 14 bases lying between them. The CDR3 spans 15 residues. The V gene's germline CDR1 is SGHTS and CDR2 YDEGEE. The CDR3 DNA reads TGTGCCAGCAGCTTCGGGGGGAGAGGGGACTATGGCTACACCTTC. The encoded protein is CASSFGGRGDYGYTF.

Remarks on this clone: Other DNA sequences within the sample encode an identical CDR3. V is TRBV7-2 and J is TRBJ1-1; maybe TRBD1 (6 bases). CDR3 size: 12 residues. CDR1 and CDR2 from the germline V gene are SGHTA and FQGNSA. V dropped 5 bases and J dropped 7 bases, with 11 bases sitting between them. The CDR3 bases are TGTGCCAGCAGCAAACAGGGTATTGAAGCTTTCTTT. As protein: CASSKQGIEAFF.

This clone appeared a single time. V gene TRBV5-6 combines with J gene TRBJ2-5; D is perhaps TRBD1 (6 bases). V lost 4 bases and J lost 5, with 12 bases in between. This CDR3 comprises 13 residues. Germline V gene lookup returns CDR1 SGHDT and CDR2 YYEEEE. The CDR3: CASSRNRVETQYF. The CDR3 coding sequence is TGTGCCAGCAGCCGAAACAGGGTCGAGACCCAGTACTTC.

This clone was recorded only once. The identical CDR3 is also encoded by other nucleotide sequences in the sample. The gene calls are TRBV18 and TRBJ2-7, with 8 bases matching TRBD2. This CDR3 region has 17 residues. Germline lookup yields CDR1 KGHSH and CDR2 LQKENI. V lost 4 bases to trimming and J lost 0 bases; unmatched junction nucleotides: 11. The CDR3 region is CASSLTWGSGDSYEQYF. DNA for the CDR3: TGTGCCAGCTCACTTACCTGGGGTAGCGGGGACTCCTACGAGCAGTACTTC.

This clone has just one count. The chain joins TRBV10-2 to TRBJ1-6, with D unresolved. V was shortened by 5 bases and J by 0 bases, with 8 bases between the two germline ends. Germline-derived CDR1 and CDR2 are WSHSY and SAAADI. This CDR3 region has 15 residues. The CDR3: CASSKPVSYNSPLHF. The DNA of the CDR3 is TGCGCCAGCAGTAAGCCGGTCTCCTATAATTCACCCCTCCACTTT.

The V gene is TRBV7-2, the J gene TRBJ2-1, with TRBD2 identical over 12 bases. V was pared by 6 bases and J by 12 bases, with 12 bases of the junction left unmatched. The CDR3 runs 15 residues. Germline lookup yields CDR1 SGHTA and CDR2 FQGNSA. CDR3 loop: CASRPLAGGRSVQFF. As DNA, the CDR3 is TGTGCCAGCAGGCCTCTAGCGGGGGGGCGGAGTGTGCAGTTCTTC.

This chain connects TRBV6-1 to TRBJ1-5; 11 bases agree with TRBD1. This CDR3 has 15 residues. The junction had 6 bases not matched to a gene; V was cut back by 5 bases and J by 6 bases. The germline CDR1 and CDR2 sequences are MNHNS and SASEGT. The CDR3 loop is CASSNAGTGGQPQHF. CDR3 nucleotides: TGTGCCAGCAGTAACGCCGGGACAGGGGGTCAGCCCCAGCATTTT.

The rearrangement joins TRBV7-3 to TRBJ2-7; the D gene is possibly TRBD2 (6 bases). The CDR3 runs to 13 residues. Germline CDR1 reads SGHTA; CDR2 reads FQGTGA. The V gene lost 3 bases and the J gene lost 0 bases, with 6 bases spanning the gap. As DNA, the CDR3 is TGTGCCAGCAGCTTCGGGAGCTCCTACGAGCAGTACTTC. It codes for CASSFGSSYEQYF.

Here the CDR3 reads CASSLRTGVANTGELFF. The CDR3 coding sequence is TGTGCCAGCAGCTTAAGGACAGGGGTCGCGAACACCGGGGAGCTGTTTTTT. V usage is TRBV11-2 and J usage is TRBJ2-2, with 9 bases lining up with TRBD1. This CDR3 spans 17 amino acids. Trimming at V came to 2 bases and at J to 0 bases, leaving 4 bases not matched to a gene. Germline V lookup: CDR1 SGHAT, CDR2 FQNNGV.

V gene TRBV27 combines with J gene TRBJ2-1, with TRBD1 as a possible D gene (6 bases). Trimming took off 1 base at V and 5 bases at J, with 12 bases between the two ends. Germline-derived CDR1 and CDR2 are MNHEY and SMNVEV (reference sequence). The CDR3 spans 15 residues. The chain's CDR3 is CASSLWRTADNEQFF. As DNA, the CDR3 is TGTGCCAGCAGTTTATGGAGGACAGCGGACAATGAGCAGTTCTTC.

The chain links TRBV5-8 to TRBJ2-7; D is ambiguous. Germline V gene data show CDR1 as SGHTS and CDR2 as YDEGEE. Trimming removed 6 bases at V and 4 bases at J, with 14 bases between. The CDR3 covers 13 residues. CDR3 protein: CASTVTGNYEQYF. As DNA, the CDR3 is TGTGCCAGCACCGTTACGGGTAATTACGAGCAGTACTTC.

This clone came up once. In DNA, the CDR3 is TGTGCCAGCACCCTTAGTCCGGTTTCCACCTACGAGCAGTACTTC. This codes for CASTLSPVSTYEQYF. V gene TRBV7-2 combines with J gene TRBJ2-7; D gene ambiguous. Trimming cost V 7 bases and J 2 bases, with 18 bases left between them. The germline V gene has CDR1 SGHTA and CDR2 FQGNSA. CDR3 size: 15 residues.

The chain joins TRBV4-2 to TRBJ1-6; D is possibly TRBD1 (6 bases). This CDR3 has 17 amino acids. CDR1 is LGHNA and CDR2 is YNFKEQ in the germline V gene. V was trimmed by 1 base and J by 9 bases, leaving 19 bases between them. The CDR3 sequence: CASSQAPGGGKSSPLHF. For the CDR3, the DNA is TGTGCCAGCAGCCAAGCCCCGGGCGGGGGCAAGAGTTCACCCCTCCACTTT.

This clone is classed as large. At one of its ends the junction is not consistent with the germline gene, which may arise from a read error. The chain links TRBV7-9 to TRBJ2-7, with D maybe TRBD1 (5 bases). CDR3 length: 12 residues. Germline CDR1 and CDR2: SEHNR and FQNEAQ (reference sequence). The CDR3: CSSSLTGYEQYF. The CDR3 DNA is TGTTCCAGCAGCTTAACAGGCTACGAGCAGTACTTC.

The genes are TRBV6-5 and TRBJ2-1, with 8 nucleotides matching TRBD1. The CDR3 is made up of 15 amino acids. Looked up from germline, CDR1 is MNHEY and CDR2 is SVGAGI. V trimming: 5 bases; J trimming: 3 bases; junction bases outside the gene matches: 6. For the CDR3, the DNA is TGTGCCAGCAGTCCGATAGGACAGGGCTACAATGAGCAGTTCTTC. It is translated as CASSPIGQGYNEQFF.

This chain joins TRBV2 and TRBJ2-3; D remains unclear. Germline V gene lookup returns CDR1 SNHLY and CDR2 FYNNEI. CDR3 size: 16 residues. V dropped 8 bases and J dropped 1 base, with 19 bases sitting between them. The CDR3 DNA sequence: TGTGCCAGCCCCCGGTCCGACTTCCTCGGCACAGATACGCAGTATTTT. Protein: CASPRSDFLGTDTQYF.

The chain combines TRBV19 with TRBJ2-2; TRBD2 agrees at 7 bases. V dropped 5 bases and J dropped 3; count of bases not matched to a gene: 9. Looked up from germline, CDR1 is LNHDA and CDR2 is SQIVND (reference sequence). This CDR3 contains 16 residues. CDR3 sequence (DNA): TGTGCCAGTAGTCCACCGGGACTAAAAGACACCGGGGAGCTGTTTTTT. Amino acid sequence: CASSPPGLKDTGELFF.

J is TRBJ2-1 and V is TRBV10-1; D gene ambiguous. There are 14 residues in the CDR3. CDR1 is WNHNN, CDR2 SYGVQD, per germline (reference sequence). Trimming took 0 bases from V and 7 from J, leaving 10 bases between them. This chain's CDR3 is CASSESALKNEQFF. CDR3 in DNA: TGCGCCAGCAGTGAGTCGGCCCTTAAGAATGAGCAGTTCTTC.

The chain joins TRBV7-3 to TRBJ2-1; 7 bases are shared with TRBD2. There are 15 residues in the CDR3. J lost 7 bases, V lost 5 bases, and 11 bases had no gene match. Germline CDR1 SGHTA, CDR2 FQGTGA. The chain's CDR3 is CASSRSSGSWNEQFF. For the CDR3, the DNA is TGTGCCAGCAGCCGTAGTAGCGGGTCTTGGAATGAGCAGTTCTTC.

The chain uses TRBV10-1 and TRBJ2-1; 15 positions agree with TRBD2. CDR1 is WNHNN, CDR2 SYGVQD, per germline (reference sequence). J lost 4 bases, V lost 6 bases, and 7 bases had no gene match. The CDR3 is made up of 17 amino acids. CDR3: CASSAGTSGRLYNEQFF. CDR3 DNA sequence: TGCGCCAGCAGCGCCGGGACTAGCGGGAGGTTATACAATGAGCAGTTCTTC.

This chain joins TRBV2 and TRBJ1-5, with TRBD1 identical over 8 bases. Looked up from germline, CDR1 is SNHLY and CDR2 is FYNNEI. With V trimmed by 6 bases and J by 6 bases, 10 bases remained unmatched. This CDR3 spans 15 amino acids. This CDR3 reads CASSPTGVAGQPQHF. The DNA for the CDR3 is TGTGCCAGCAGCCCGACAGGGGTTGCTGGTCAGCCCCAGCATTTT.

The chain is built from TRBV6-1 and TRBJ2-1, with 10 positions matching TRBD1. The CDR3 has 14 residues. J gave up 10 bases and V 6 bases, and 9 bases lay outside the gene matches. From germline, CDR1 is MNHNS and CDR2 SASEGT. The CDR3 loop is CASSLDRGAGEQFF. DNA of the CDR3: TGTGCCAGCAGCTTGGACAGGGGGGCAGGAGAGCAGTTCTTC.

This chain uses TRBV5-8 with TRBJ2-6; D possibly corresponds to TRBD2 (6 bases). V was cut by 4 bases and J by 4 bases, with 15 bases left in between. The germline gives CDR1 SGHTS, CDR2 YDEGEE. This CDR3 contains 16 residues. CDR3: CASSRGVPGGANVLTF. The CDR3 DNA reads as TGTGCCAGCAGCCGCGGGGTCCCGGGAGGGGCCAACGTCCTGACTTTC.

This clone turned up a few times. The chain combines TRBV2 with TRBJ1-5; 7 bases are shared with TRBD1. The CDR3 has 15 amino acids. The V and J ends lost 4 bases and 0 bases, in that order; junction bases with no gene match: 3. Germline loops: CDR1 SNHLY, CDR2 FYNNEI. The CDR3 sequence is CASSGQGYSNQPQHF. The CDR3 region has the DNA TGTGCCAGCAGTGGACAGGGTTATAGCAATCAGCCCCAGCATTTT.

This sequence joins TRBV27 and TRBJ2-1; D may be TRBD2 (5 bases). This CDR3 comprises 13 residues. Per the germline V gene, CDR1 is MNHEY and CDR2 is SMNVEV (reference sequence). Between the trimmed V and J ends, which lost 6 bases and 3 bases, there was a span of 9 bases. CDR3 residues: CASSRGGYNEQFF. In nucleotides, the CDR3 is TGTGCCAGCAGCCGTGGAGGCTACAATGAGCAGTTCTTC.

This chain uses TRBV7-3 with TRBJ2-6, with 8 bases that match TRBD1. J gave up 0 bases and V 1 base, and 11 bases lay outside the gene matches. The CDR3 spans 20 residues. Germline V gene data show CDR1 as SGHTA and CDR2 as FQGTGA. In DNA form, the CDR3 reads TGTGCCAGCAGCTTAATCGGCAGGGGGCGCCGCTTCTCTGGGGCCAACGTCCTGACTTTC. As protein: CASSLIGRGRRFSGANVLTF. Supplemented by reference TRBV7-3 and TRBJ2-6, the full variable domain reads GAGVSQTPSNKVTEKGKYVELRCDPISGHTALYWYRQSLGQGPEFLIYFQGTGAADDSGLPNDRFFAVRPEGSVSTLKIQRTERGDSAVYLCASSLIGRGRRFSGANVLTFGAGSRLTVL.

This clone was seen a handful of times. This chain uses TRBV6-5 with TRBJ1-1; D remains unclear. CDR1 is MNHEY and CDR2 is SVGAGI in the germline V gene. This CDR3 is built from 11 residues. V lost 5 bases to trimming and J lost 10 bases, with 11 bases between them. The DNA for the CDR3 is TGTGCCAGCAGTGAAAACGCAGGAGCTTTCTTT. It is translated as CASSENAGAFF.

J is TRBJ1-2 and V is TRBV28, with D maybe TRBD1 (6 bases). Germline V gene sequence: CDR1 MDHEN, CDR2 SYDVKM. V lost 4 bases and J lost 4, with 13 bases in between. The length of the CDR3 is 14 residues. CDR3 nucleotides: TGTGCCAGCAGTTGGGGGGGCGGAACCTATGGCTACACCTTC. It encodes CASSWGGGTYGYTF.

This rearrangement joins TRBV7-2 to TRBJ1-4; D is perhaps TRBD1 (5 bases). The CDR3 is 15 residues long. Trimming stripped 1 base from V and 7 bases from J, with 13 bases between. The germline CDR1 and CDR2 sequences are SGHTA and FQGNSA. The CDR3 sequence is CASSLVAGLGEKLFF. CDR3 in DNA: TGTGCCAGCAGCTTAGTCGCAGGGCTAGGTGAAAAACTGTTTTTT.